Here is one T cell receptor (beta chain) with its context. The J segment lost 7 bases and the V segment lost 3 bases, leaving 16 bases of the junction unmatched. The CDR3 is 19 residues long. From germline, CDR1 is MGHRA and CDR2 YSYEKL. Per the original data handling: Amplification of reference gene primers was used by the study to estimate nucleated cell counts. Assay: immunoSEQ multiplex PCR; the TCRdb copy retains only in-frame clones and omits some. Clone size and V and J calls were adopted from that table, with D and trimming inferred from the DNA. The table records 64,000 or so clones, roughly four fifths of them present only once. This entry belongs to a study of blood T cell repertoires in COVID-19. About the study: Acute-phase and convalescent COVID-19 samples originated in the United States, Italy and Spain. In each case, the material was cDNA or gDNA derived from T cells, B-cell-depleted T cells, or PBMCs.

Sequencing was carried out using peripheral blood. The chain uses TRBV4-1 and TRBJ2-1, with 12 bases identical to TRBD2. This clonotype was obtained from a human donor in a cohort sampled during active COVID-19. CDR3 DNA: TGCGCCAGCAGCCAGACTCGGCACACACTAGCGGGGGGTAGTAATGAGCAGTTCTTC. Translating it yields CASSQTRHTLAGGSNEQFF.